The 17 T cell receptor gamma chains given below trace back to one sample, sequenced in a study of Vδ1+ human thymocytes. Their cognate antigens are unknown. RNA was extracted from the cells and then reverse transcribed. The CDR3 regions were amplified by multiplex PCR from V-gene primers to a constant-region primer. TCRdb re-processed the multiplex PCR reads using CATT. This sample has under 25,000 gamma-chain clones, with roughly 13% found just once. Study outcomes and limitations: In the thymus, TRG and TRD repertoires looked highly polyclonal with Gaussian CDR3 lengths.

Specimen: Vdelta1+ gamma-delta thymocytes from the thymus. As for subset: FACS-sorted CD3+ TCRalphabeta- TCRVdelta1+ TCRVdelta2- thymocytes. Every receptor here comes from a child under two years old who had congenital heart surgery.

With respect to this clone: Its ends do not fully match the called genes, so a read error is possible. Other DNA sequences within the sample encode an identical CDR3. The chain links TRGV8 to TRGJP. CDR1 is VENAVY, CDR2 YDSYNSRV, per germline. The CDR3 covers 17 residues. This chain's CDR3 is CATWDFLGELGKKIKVF. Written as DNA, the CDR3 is TGTGCCACCTGGGATTTCTTAGGAGAGTTGGGCAAAAAAATAAAGGTATTT.

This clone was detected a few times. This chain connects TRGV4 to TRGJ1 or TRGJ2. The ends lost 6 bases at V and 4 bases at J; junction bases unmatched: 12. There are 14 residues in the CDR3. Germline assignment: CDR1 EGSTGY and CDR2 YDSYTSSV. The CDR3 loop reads CATWNLPTYYKKLF. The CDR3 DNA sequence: TGTGCCACCTGGAATCTCCCCACATATTATAAGAAACTCTTT.

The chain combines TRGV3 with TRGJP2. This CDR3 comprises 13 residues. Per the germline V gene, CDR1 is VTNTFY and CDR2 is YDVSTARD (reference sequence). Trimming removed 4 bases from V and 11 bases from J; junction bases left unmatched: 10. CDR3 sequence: CATWDSWGWIKTF. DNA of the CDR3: TGTGCCACCTGGGATTCTTGGGGCTGGATCAAGACGTTT.

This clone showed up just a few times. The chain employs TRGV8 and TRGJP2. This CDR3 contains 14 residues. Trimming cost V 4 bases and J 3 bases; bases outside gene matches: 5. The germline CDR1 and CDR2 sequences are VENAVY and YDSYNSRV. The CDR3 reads CATWEGGSDWIKTF. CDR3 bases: TGTGCCACCTGGGAAGGGGGTAGTGATTGGATCAAGACGTTT.

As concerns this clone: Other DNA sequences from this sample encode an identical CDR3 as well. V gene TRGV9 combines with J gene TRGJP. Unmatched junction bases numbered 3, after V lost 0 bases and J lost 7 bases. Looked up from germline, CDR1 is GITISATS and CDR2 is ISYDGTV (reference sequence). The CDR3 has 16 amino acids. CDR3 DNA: TGTGCCTTGTGGGAGGTGTTGGAGTTGGGCAAAAAAATCAAGGTATTT. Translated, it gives CALWEVLELGKKIKVF.

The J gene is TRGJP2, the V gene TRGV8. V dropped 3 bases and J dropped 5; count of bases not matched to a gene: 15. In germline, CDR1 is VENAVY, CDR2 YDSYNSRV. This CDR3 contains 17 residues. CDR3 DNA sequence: TGTGCCACCTGGGATTCATCCGACGCGGGAAGTGATTGGATCAAGACGTTT. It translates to CATWDSSDAGSDWIKTF.

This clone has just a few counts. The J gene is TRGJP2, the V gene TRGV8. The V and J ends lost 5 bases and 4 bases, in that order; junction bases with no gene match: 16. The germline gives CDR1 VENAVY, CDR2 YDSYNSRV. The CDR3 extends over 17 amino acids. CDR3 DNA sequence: TGTGCCACCTGGGGCCCTCGAAATCGCATTAGTGATTGGATCAAGACGTTT. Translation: CATWGPRNRISDWIKTF.

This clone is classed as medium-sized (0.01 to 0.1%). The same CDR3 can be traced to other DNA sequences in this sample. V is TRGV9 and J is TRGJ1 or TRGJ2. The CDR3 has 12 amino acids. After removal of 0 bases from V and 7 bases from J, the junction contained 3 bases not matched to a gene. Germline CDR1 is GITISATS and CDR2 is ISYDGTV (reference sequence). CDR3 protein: CALWEVRYKKLF. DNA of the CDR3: TGTGCCTTGTGGGAGGTGAGATATAAGAAACTCTTT.

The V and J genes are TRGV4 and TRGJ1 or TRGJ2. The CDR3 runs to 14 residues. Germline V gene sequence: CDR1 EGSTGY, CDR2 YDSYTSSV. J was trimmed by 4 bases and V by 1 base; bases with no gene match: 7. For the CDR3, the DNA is TGTGCCACCTGGGATGGATCTGGCTATTATAAGAAACTCTTT. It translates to CATWDGSGYYKKLF.

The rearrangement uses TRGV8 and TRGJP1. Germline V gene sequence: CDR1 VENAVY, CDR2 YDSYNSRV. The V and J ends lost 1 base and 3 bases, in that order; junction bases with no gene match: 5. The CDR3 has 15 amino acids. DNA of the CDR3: TGTGCCACCTGGGATAGTGGAGCCACTGGTTGGTTCAAGATATTT. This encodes CATWDSGATGWFKIF.

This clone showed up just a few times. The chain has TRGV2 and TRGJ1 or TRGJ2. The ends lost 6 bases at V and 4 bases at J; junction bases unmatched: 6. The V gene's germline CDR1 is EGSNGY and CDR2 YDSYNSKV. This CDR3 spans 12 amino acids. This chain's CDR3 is CATWTRYYKKLF. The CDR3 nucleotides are TGTGCCACCTGGACTAGATATTATAAGAAACTCTTT.

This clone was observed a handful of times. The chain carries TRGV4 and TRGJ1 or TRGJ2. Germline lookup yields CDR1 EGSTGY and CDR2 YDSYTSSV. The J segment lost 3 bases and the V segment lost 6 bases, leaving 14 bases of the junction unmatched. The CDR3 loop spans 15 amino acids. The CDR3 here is CATWNAVPLYYKKLF. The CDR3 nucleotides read TGTGCCACCTGGAATGCGGTCCCGCTTTATTATAAGAAACTCTTT.

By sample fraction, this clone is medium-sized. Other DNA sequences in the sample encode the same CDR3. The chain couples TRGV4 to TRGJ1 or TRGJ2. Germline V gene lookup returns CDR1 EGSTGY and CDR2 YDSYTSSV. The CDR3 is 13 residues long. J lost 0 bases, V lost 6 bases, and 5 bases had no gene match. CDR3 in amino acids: CATWNPNYYKKLF. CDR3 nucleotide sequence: TGTGCCACCTGGAACCCGAATTATTATAAGAAACTCTTT.

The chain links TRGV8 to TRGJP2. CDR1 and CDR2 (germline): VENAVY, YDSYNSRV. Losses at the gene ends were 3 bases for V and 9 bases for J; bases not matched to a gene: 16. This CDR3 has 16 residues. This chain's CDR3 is CATWDPNRQPNWIKTF. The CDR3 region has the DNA TGTGCCACCTGGGATCCAAATCGACAACCCAATTGGATCAAGACGTTT.

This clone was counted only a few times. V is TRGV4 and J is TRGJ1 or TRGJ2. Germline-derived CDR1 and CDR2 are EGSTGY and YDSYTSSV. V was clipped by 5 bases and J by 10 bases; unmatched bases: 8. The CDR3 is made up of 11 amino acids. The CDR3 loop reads CATWVGAKKLF. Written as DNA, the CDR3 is TGTGCCACCTGGGTCGGGGCCAAGAAACTCTTT.

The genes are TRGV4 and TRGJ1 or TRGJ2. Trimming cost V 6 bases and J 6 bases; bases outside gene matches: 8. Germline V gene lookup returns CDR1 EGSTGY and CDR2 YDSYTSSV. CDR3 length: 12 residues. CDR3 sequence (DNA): TGTGCCACCTGGAATGAGGGTTATAAGAAACTCTTT. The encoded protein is CATWNEGYKKLF.

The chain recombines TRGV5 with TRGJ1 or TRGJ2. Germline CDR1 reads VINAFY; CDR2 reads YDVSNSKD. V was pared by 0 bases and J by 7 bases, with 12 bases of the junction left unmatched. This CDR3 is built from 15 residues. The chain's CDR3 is CATWDRQEDWYKKLF. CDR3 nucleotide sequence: TGTGCCACCTGGGACAGGCAGGAGGATTGGTATAAGAAACTCTTT.